Following are 19 T cell receptor beta chains from one sample sequenced in a study of blood T cell repertoires in COVID-19. Profiling relied on immunoSEQ multiplex PCR, and the TCRdb table lists in-frame clones only, not all of them. The data show some 140,000 clones, roughly 87% seen once. The sample taken for sequencing was PBMCs or T cells enriched from blood (not recorded which). Receptors were obtained from a man aged 25-45 years who had recovered from COVID-19.

This chain connects TRBV7-9 to TRBJ2-1; 11 positions agree with TRBD2. Germline CDR1 and CDR2: SEHNR and FQNEAQ (reference sequence). This CDR3 has 17 residues. J lost 1 base, V lost 0 bases, and 2 bases had no gene match. CDR3 DNA: TGTGCCAGCAGCTTAGCGGCTAGCGGGAGGTCCTACAATGAGCAGTTCTTC. Protein: CASSLAASGRSYNEQFF.

This clone was seen more than once but under ten times. The chain employs TRBV7-9 and TRBJ1-2; tentatively, D is TRBD1 (5 bases). The CDR3 totals 14 residues. Germline-derived CDR1 and CDR2 are SEHNR and FQNEAQ (reference sequence). Trimming cost V 5 bases and J 6 bases, with 16 bases left between them. DNA for the CDR3: TGTGCCAGCAGCCCCTTGGGGGGTACCGATGGCTACACCTTC. Protein: CASSPLGGTDGYTF.

V is TRBV29-1 and J is TRBJ1-2; possibly TRBD1 for D (6 bases). CDR3 size: 13 residues. Between the trimmed V and J ends, which lost 0 bases and 4 bases, there was a span of 9 bases. Germline-derived CDR1 and CDR2 are SQVTM and ANQGSEA. For the CDR3, the DNA is TGCAGCGTTGAAGAGCAGGGGATCTATGGCTACACCTTC. Its translation: CSVEEQGIYGYTF.

This clone is a singleton in its sample. The chain has TRBV6-4 and TRBJ2-1, with TRBD2 identical over 11 bases. V was pared by 2 bases and J by 1 base, with 1 base of the junction left unmatched. CDR1 and CDR2 (germline): MRHNA, SNTAGT. The CDR3 extends over 16 amino acids. CDR3 sequence reads: CASSDRLAGSYNEQFF. The DNA of the CDR3 is TGTGCCAGCAGTGACAGACTAGCGGGATCCTACAATGAGCAGTTCTTC.

This sequence joins TRBV7-9 and TRBJ2-1; 11 nucleotides match TRBD2. The CDR3 is 15 residues long. Trimming at V came to 5 bases and at J to 4 bases, leaving 4 bases not matched to a gene. Germline CDR1 SEHNR, CDR2 FQNEAQ (reference sequence). The CDR3 loop is CASSRSGRGYNEQFF. The CDR3 DNA reads as TGTGCCAGCAGCCGTAGCGGGAGGGGGTACAATGAGCAGTTCTTC.

The chain employs TRBV3-1 (or the pseudogene TRBV3-2) and TRBJ2-3, with 11 bases that match TRBD2. Germline V gene data show CDR1 as LGHDT and CDR2 as YNNKEL (reference sequence). The CDR3 is 17 amino acids. The ends lost 1 base at V and 4 bases at J; junction bases unmatched: 7. The CDR3 sequence: CASSQAVAGGQADTQYF. CDR3 DNA: TGTGCCAGCAGCCAAGCCGTAGCGGGGGGGCAGGCAGATACGCAGTATTTT.

The chain employs TRBV19 and TRBJ2-2; TRBD2 might be the D (5 bases). Germline CDR1 and CDR2: LNHDA and SQIVND (reference sequence). This CDR3 contains 13 residues. With 3 bases removed from V and 6 bases from J, the gap between germline ends came to 8 bases. CDR3: CASSIRDPGELFF. The CDR3 region has the DNA TGTGCCAGTAGTATCCGGGATCCCGGGGAGCTGTTTTTT.

The genes are TRBV5-4 and TRBJ2-5; 7 nucleotides agree with TRBD2. With 4 bases clipped from V and 1 base from J, the junction kept 4 bases outside the gene matches. The CDR3 covers 14 residues. CDR1 is SGHNT, CDR2 YYREEE, per germline (reference sequence). CDR3 protein: CASSPRGIQETQYF. DNA for the CDR3: TGTGCCAGCAGCCCGCGGGGGATCCAAGAGACCCAGTACTTC.

Concerning this clone itself: Other nucleotide sequences in the sample specify the same CDR3. The chain couples TRBV5-5 to TRBJ2-2; D remains ambiguous. V lost 0 bases and J lost 1, with 7 bases in between. CDR1 SGHKS and CDR2 YYEKEE come from the germline V gene (reference sequence). The CDR3 is 15 residues long. The CDR3 loop reads CASSLGTLNTGELFF. The CDR3 DNA reads TGTGCCAGCAGCTTGGGTACATTGAACACCGGGGAGCTGTTTTTT.

This clone showed up just a few times. The chain has TRBV7-8 and TRBJ2-2; tentative D call: TRBD2 (5 bases). Per germline, CDR1 SGHVS and CDR2 FQNEAQ. V lost 5 bases and J 6 bases, leaving 16 bases between the germline ends. This CDR3 is 15 amino acids long. In nucleotides, the CDR3 is TGTGCCAGCAGCCTACTAGATGTAATTCCCGGGGAGCTGTTTTTT. Its protein product is CASSLLDVIPGELFF.

V usage is TRBV5-4 and J usage is TRBJ1-1; 9 nucleotides match TRBD1. The germline CDR1 and CDR2 sequences are SGHNT and YYREEE (reference sequence). CDR3 length: 15 amino acids. The V segment lost 3 bases and the J segment 4 bases; nucleotides outside the gene matches: 7. CDR3 region: CASSYGTGRSTEAFF. As DNA, the CDR3 is TGTGCCAGCAGCTACGGGACAGGGCGGAGCACTGAAGCTTTCTTT.

The CDR3 DNA is TGTGCCAGCAGCCCCCGGCACAGGGGCCAGGCCACTGAAGCTTTCTTT. Protein sequence: CASSPRHRGQATEAFF. The genes are TRBV4-2 and TRBJ1-1, with TRBD1 identical over 7 bases. Looked up from germline, CDR1 is LGHNA and CDR2 is YNFKEQ. Trimming cost V 4 bases and J 4 bases; bases outside gene matches: 12. There are 16 residues in the CDR3.

This sequence joins TRBV5-6 and TRBJ2-1; tentative D call: TRBD2 (5 bases). In germline, CDR1 is SGHDT, CDR2 YYEEEE. CDR3 length: 12 amino acids. V was trimmed by 3 bases and J by 10 bases, leaving 11 bases between them. The CDR3, as DNA: TGTGCCAGCAGCTCCAACTCGGGGGAGCAGTTCTTC. Translation: CASSSNSGEQFF.

The chain joins TRBV5-4 to TRBJ2-3; a possible D gene is TRBD1 (6 bases). CDR1 and CDR2 (germline): SGHNT, YYREEE (reference sequence). This CDR3 has 14 residues. Trimming took off 3 bases at V and 1 base at J, with 9 bases between the two ends. This chain's CDR3 is CASSSRQGTDTQYF. The CDR3 bases are TGTGCCAGCAGCTCGCGACAGGGCACAGATACGCAGTATTTT.

V is TRBV18 and J is TRBJ1-4; the match to TRBD1 covers 7 bases. The CDR3 is 13 residues long. After removal of 6 bases from V and 5 bases from J, the junction contained 3 bases not matched to a gene. The V gene's germline CDR1 is KGHSH and CDR2 LQKENI. The CDR3 loop is CASSTGLNEKLFF. As DNA, the CDR3 is TGTGCCAGCTCGACAGGGCTCAATGAAAAACTGTTTTTT.

V is TRBV9 and J is TRBJ2-5; 7 bases align to TRBD2. V dropped 4 bases and J dropped 3; count of bases not matched to a gene: 9. The CDR3 contains 15 residues. Per germline, CDR1 SGDLS and CDR2 YYNGEE. As DNA, the CDR3 is TGTGCCAGCAGCCCCGGGGGGAGGGAGGAAGAGACCCAGTACTTC. Its translation is CASSPGGREEETQYF.

This clone is a singleton in its sample. The CDR3 bases are TGTGCCAGCAGCTTAGTCGTCGACTACTACGAGCAGTACTTC. This gives the protein CASSLVVDYYEQYF. V usage is TRBV7-9 and J usage is TRBJ2-7, with D possibly being TRBD2 (5 bases). Deletions cut 1 base from V and 3 bases from J, with 10 bases between. CDR1 SEHNR and CDR2 FQNEAQ come from the germline V gene (reference sequence). The CDR3 is made up of 14 amino acids.

This chain connects TRBV2 to TRBJ1-2, with a tentative D call TRBD1 (5 bases). V was shortened by 6 bases and J by 7 bases, with 18 bases between the two germline ends. Germline V gene sequence: CDR1 SNHLY, CDR2 FYNNEI. The CDR3 extends over 14 amino acids. CDR3 in amino acids: CASRGDSSLGGYTF. The CDR3 nucleotides are TGTGCCAGCAGAGGTGACAGCTCCCTTGGTGGCTACACCTTC. Together with reference TRBV2 and TRBJ1-2, the CDR3 gives the full variable domain: EPEVTQTPSHQVTQMGQEVILRCVPISNHLYFYWYRQILGQKVEFLVSFYNNEISEKSEIFDDQFSVERPDGSNFTLKIRSTKLEDSAMYFCASRGDSSLGGYTFGSGTRLTVV.

V is TRBV25-1 and J is TRBJ1-1; TRBD1 might be the D (6 bases). Germline assignment: CDR1 MGHDK and CDR2 SYGVNS. The CDR3 has 15 amino acids. V dropped 4 bases and J dropped 7 bases, with 19 bases sitting between them. Here the CDR3 reads CASSAALQGVDEAFF. The CDR3 region has the DNA TGTGCCAGCAGTGCGGCCTTACAGGGTGTGGATGAAGCTTTCTTT.